Below are 22 T cell receptor beta chains sequenced from a single sample in a study of T-cell memory formation after mild COVID-19 (dated by TCRdb to the early 2020s). Library creation used 5' RACE. Reads for this sample came from an Illumina NovaSeq 6000. The public reads were reprocessed in TCRdb via fastp at Q25 and MiXCR, keeping in-frame beta chains. CDR3 protein duplicates are merged, each entry listing the most common genes and DNA. Here the sample has some 200,000 distinct CDR3 sequences; roughly 10% occur a single time. The ten largest clones represent roughly 3.5% of the sample. The specimen sequenced was PBMCs or a T cell subset sorted from them (not recorded which). Receptors were obtained from a man aged 18 to 30 who had mild COVID-19 (a few samples of this study predate the infection). The sample titles of this study are shuffled in the database, so cell type and time point are left out; the donor was told from shared clones.

This sequence joins TRBV28 and TRBJ2-5; D perhaps matches TRBD1 (6 bases). Trimming removed 2 bases from V and 5 bases from J, with 12 bases in between. Germline-derived CDR1 and CDR2 are MDHEN and SYDVKM. The CDR3 contains 14 residues. The CDR3 protein is CASSLNRDRETQYF. The DNA of the CDR3 is TGTGCCAGCAGTTTAAACAGGGATAGGGAGACCCAGTACTTC. The full variable domain, in which reference TRBV28 and TRBJ2-5 provide the parts outside the CDR3, is DVKVTQSSRYLVKRTGEKVFLECVQDMDHENMFWYRQDPGLGLRLIYFSYDVKMKEKGDIPEGYSVSREKKERFSLILESASTNQTSMYLCASSLNRDRETQYFGPGTRLLVL.

With regard to this clonotype: Possible read error: a much larger clone is one base away. This rearrangement joins TRBV7-7 to TRBJ2-1, with a possible D match to TRBD1 (5 bases). This CDR3 has 13 amino acids. Germline V gene lookup returns CDR1 SSHAT and CDR2 FNYEAQ (reference sequence). CDR3 DNA sequence: TGTGCCAGCAGCGCGAGCAGGGTTGATGAGCAGTTATTC. Its protein is CASSASRVDEQLF. The full variable domain, in which reference TRBV7-7 and TRBJ2-1 provide the parts outside the CDR3, is GAGVSQSPRYKVTKRGQDVTLRCDPISSHATLYWYQQALGQGPEFLTYFNYEAQPDKSGLPSDRFSAERPEGSISTLTIQRTEQRDSAMYRCASSASRVDEQLFGPGTRLTVL.

This clonotype occurred a few times. The gene calls are TRBV20-1 and TRBJ1-3; no clear D. Trimming took off 6 bases at V and 1 base at J, with 16 bases between the two ends. The CDR3 is 15 residues long. Per germline, CDR1 DFQATT and CDR2 SNEGSKA (reference sequence). The CDR3 DNA reads as TGCAGTGCGCCTTATTTGGTAGGGTCTGGAAACACCATATATTTT. It translates to CSAPYLVGSGNTIYF.

This clonotype was detected ten times or more. The chain employs TRBV20-1 and TRBJ1-2; TRBD1 might be the D (5 bases). V lost 0 bases, J lost 6 bases, and 11 bases lay in between. There are 13 residues in the CDR3. The germline V gene encodes CDR1 DFQATT and CDR2 SNEGSKA (reference sequence). The CDR3 here is CSARDWGRDGYTF. In DNA form, the CDR3 reads TGCAGTGCTAGAGACTGGGGGAGGGATGGCTACACCTTC.

The chain carries TRBV4-1 and TRBJ1-1; perhaps TRBD1 as D (6 bases). The CDR3 runs 16 residues. Trimming pared 1 base from V and 3 bases from J, leaving 15 bases between. Germline CDR1 and CDR2: MGHRA and YSYEKL. The CDR3 reads CASSQAFRRGHTEAFF. The CDR3 DNA sequence: TGCGCCAGCAGCCAAGCTTTTCGCAGGGGACACACTGAAGCTTTCTTT.

The chain recombines TRBV29-1 with TRBJ2-3; 7 positions agree with TRBD1. Trimming cost V 5 bases and J 4 bases; bases outside gene matches: 9. The CDR3 is 14 amino acids. CDR1 is SQVTM and CDR2 is ANQGSEA in the germline V gene. CDR3 residues: CSVRAQTGADTQYF. Here the CDR3 DNA reads TGCAGCGTTCGGGCACAAACAGGGGCAGATACGCAGTATTTT.

This clonotype was recorded many times. The chain has TRBV4-3 and TRBJ1-2; 7 bases fit TRBD1. This CDR3 is 13 amino acids long. Trimming at V came to 3 bases and at J to 6 bases, leaving 4 bases not matched to a gene. CDR1 LGHNA and CDR2 YSLEER come from the germline V gene. In nucleotides, the CDR3 is TGCGCCAGCAGCCAGAAGACAGGGCATGGCTACACCTTC. Encoded protein: CASSQKTGHGYTF.

This clonotype has more than one count but fewer than ten. This chain joins TRBV7-9 and TRBJ2-3; either TRBD1 or TRBD2 may supply D (6 bases each). The CDR3 sequence is 16 residues long. V lost 5 bases, J lost 2 bases, and 17 bases lay in between. CDR1 and CDR2 (germline): SEHNR, FQNEAQ (reference sequence). This CDR3 reads CASSLLVGGITDTQYF. CDR3 nucleotide sequence: TGTGCCAGCAGCCTCCTGGTGGGGGGCATCACAGATACGCAGTATTTT.

This clonotype occurred a few times. The V gene is TRBV5-1, the J gene TRBJ2-6; D is undetermined. Trimming left V 4 bases short and J 1 base short, with 9 bases between. The CDR3 has 15 residues. Germline loops: CDR1 SGHRS, CDR2 YFSETQ. Here the CDR3 DNA reads TGCGCCAGCAGCATAGGGCCATCTGGGGCCAACGTCCTGACTTTC. It encodes CASSIGPSGANVLTF.

Ten or more counts support this clonotype. J is TRBJ2-5 and V is TRBV5-1; D is possibly TRBD1 or TRBD2 (5 bases each). With 4 bases removed from V and 3 bases from J, the gap between germline ends came to 13 bases. This CDR3 has 14 amino acids. Per germline, CDR1 SGHRS and CDR2 YFSETQ. CDR3 DNA: TGCGCCAGCAGCCGGGGCTTGGCTGAAGAGACCCAGTACTTC. Amino acids: CASSRGLAEETQYF.

This clonotype was detected ten times or more. This sequence joins TRBV7-6 and TRBJ2-2; TRBD1 is a possible D gene (6 bases). The V gene's germline CDR1 is SGHVS and CDR2 FNYEAQ. The V and J ends lost 5 bases and 7 bases respectively, with 14 bases between them. The CDR3 loop spans 14 amino acids. Here the CDR3 DNA reads TGTGCCAGCAGCCGAGTCCAGGGGTACGGGGAGCTGTTTTTT. Translation gives CASSRVQGYGELFF.

The chain is built from TRBV24-1 and TRBJ1-1, with TRBD1 identical over 12 bases. The CDR3 is 13 residues long. Germline V gene data show CDR1 as KGHDR and CDR2 as SFDVKD. V was pared by 8 bases and J by 8 bases, with 5 bases of the junction left unmatched. The chain's CDR3 is CATMGQGAGEAFF. The CDR3 DNA is TGTGCCACCATGGGACAGGGGGCCGGCGAAGCTTTCTTT.

This clonotype was detected only a few times. V usage is TRBV11-1 and J usage is TRBJ1-2; D not resolved. Germline V lookup: CDR1 SGHAT, CDR2 FQDESV (reference sequence). The V and J ends lost 1 base and 5 bases respectively, with 5 bases between them. The CDR3 loop spans 12 amino acids. The CDR3 DNA follows: TGTGCCAGCAGCTTAGTCGGGTATGGCTACACCTTC. Amino acids: CASSLVGYGYTF.

The chain recombines TRBV12-3 or TRBV12-4 with TRBJ2-2, with a possible D match to TRBD2 (6 bases). This CDR3 has 16 amino acids. V was shortened by 1 base and J by 5 bases, with 14 bases between the two germline ends. The CDR3 coding sequence is TGTGCCAGCAGTTTAGTGGTCAGCGGGCTTACCGGGGAGCTGTTTTTT. It yields the protein CASSLVVSGLTGELFF.

In regard to this clonotype: Just one base apart from a much larger clone, this may be a read error. The chain is built from TRBV7-2 and TRBJ2-5; D may be TRBD2 (5 bases). This CDR3 is built from 15 residues. Per germline, CDR1 SGHTA and CDR2 FQGNSA. CDR3 in amino acids: CAISLVRTLLETQYF. In DNA, the CDR3 is TGTGCCATCAGCTTAGTGCGGACTCTCCTAGAGACCCAGTACTTC.

V gene TRBV6-2 or TRBV6-3 combines with J gene TRBJ2-1; the D gene is possibly TRBD1 (6 bases). The CDR3 runs 16 residues. The V gene lost 7 bases and the J gene lost 2 bases, with 18 bases spanning the gap. The germline CDR1 and CDR2 sequences are MNHEY and SVGEGT. The CDR3 DNA follows: TGTGCCAGCATCGGGGTTGGGGGCCGTACCTACAATGAGCAGTTCTTC. This gives the protein CASIGVGGRTYNEQFF.

The chain combines TRBV28 with TRBJ1-2; D is ambiguous. V shed 4 bases and J shed 1 base, with 13 bases lying between them. CDR1 and CDR2 (germline): MDHEN, SYDVKM. This CDR3 is 15 amino acids long. The CDR3 nucleotides read TGTGCCAGCAGTTCACCCACTACAGTTAACTATGGCTACACCTTC. Translating gives CASSSPTTVNYGYTF.

This clonotype was found many times. The chain combines TRBV29-1 with TRBJ1-1; no definite D call. Trimming took off 7 bases at V and 4 bases at J, with 7 bases between the two ends. The CDR3 contains 10 residues. Germline values: CDR1 SQVTM, CDR2 ANQGSEA. CDR3 sequence: CSARVTEAFF. The CDR3 bases are TGCAGCGCCCGGGTCACTGAAGCTTTCTTT.

This clonotype came up many times. V and J are TRBV6-5 and TRBJ1-6; the match to TRBD1 covers 8 bases. The length of the CDR3 is 14 residues. The V gene end was trimmed by 6 bases and the J gene end by 9 bases; junction bases not matched to a gene: 7. Germline CDR1 and CDR2: MNHEY and SVGAGI. DNA for the CDR3: TGTGCCAGCAGGGATACAGGGGGAGGTTCACCCCTCCACTTT. Amino acid sequence: CASRDTGGGSPLHF.

The J gene is TRBJ1-2, the V gene TRBV20-1; a weak D match, TRBD1 (5 bases). The CDR3 extends over 12 amino acids. Germline CDR1 DFQATT, CDR2 SNEGSKA (reference sequence). V gave up 3 bases and J gave up 8 bases, with 13 bases separating them. The CDR3 nucleotides are TGCAGTGCTAGGAACCAGGGCCGAGGCTACACCTTC. Protein sequence: CSARNQGRGYTF.

CDR3 amino acids: CASSQDRVVSEQYF. CDR3 coding DNA: TGTGCCAGCAGCCAAGACAGGGTGGTTTCCGAGCAGTACTTC. The J gene is TRBJ2-7, the V gene TRBV5-4, with 7 bases that match TRBD1. With 4 bases clipped from V and 6 bases from J, the junction kept 10 bases outside the gene matches. The germline V gene encodes CDR1 SGHNT and CDR2 YYREEE (reference sequence). The CDR3 totals 14 residues.

This clonotype was detected many times. J is TRBJ2-7 and V is TRBV6-2 or TRBV6-3, with TRBD1 matching 7 bases. This CDR3 contains 12 residues. V lost 4 bases, J lost 7 bases, and 4 bases stayed unmatched. Germline CDR1 is MNHEY and CDR2 is SVGEGT. CDR3: CASSLDRSEQYV. The CDR3 DNA follows: TGTGCCAGCAGTTTGGACAGGTCAGAGCAGTACGTC.